This TCR beta chain was documented in a study of blood T cells in healthy people across ages. This clonotype came up once. The junction departs from the called germline gene at one end, perhaps through a read error. The second PCR ran about 7 to 12 cycles with a sample-barcoded 5' primer and J-beta primers. One entry per CDR3 protein results from TCRdb running MiXCR on the 5' RACE reads. The sample includes under 2,000,000 distinct CDR3 sequences, roughly 52% of them seen just once. The CDR3 is 15 amino acids. CDR1 is MNHEY and CDR2 is SVGAGI in the germline V gene. The rearrangement links TRBV6-5 to TRBJ2-7; 8 positions agree with TRBD1. This receptor was obtained from a middle-aged woman in good health. Sequenced sample: blood. The CDR3 DNA is TGTACCAGCAGTTCAGGACAGGGCTTTTCCTACGAGCAGTACTTC. This sequence encodes CTSSSGQGFSYEQYF.